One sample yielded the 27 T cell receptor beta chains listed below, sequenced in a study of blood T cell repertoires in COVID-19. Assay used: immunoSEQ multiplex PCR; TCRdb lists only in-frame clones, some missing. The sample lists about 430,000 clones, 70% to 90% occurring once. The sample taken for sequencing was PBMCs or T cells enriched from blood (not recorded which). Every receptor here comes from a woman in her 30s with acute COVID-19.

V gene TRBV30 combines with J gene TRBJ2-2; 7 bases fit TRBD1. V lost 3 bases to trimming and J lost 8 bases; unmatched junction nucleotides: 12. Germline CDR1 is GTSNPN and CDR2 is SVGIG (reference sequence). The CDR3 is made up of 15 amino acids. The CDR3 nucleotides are TGTGCCTGGAGACTAAGGCAGGGGGTAGGTGGGGAGCTGTTTTTT. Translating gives CAWRLRQGVGGELFF. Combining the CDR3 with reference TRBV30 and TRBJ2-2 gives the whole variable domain SQTIHQWPATLVQPVGSPLSLECTVEGTSNPNLYWYRQAAGRGLQLLFYSVGIGQISSEVPQNLSASRPQDRQFILSSKKLLLSDSGFYLCAWRLRQGVGGELFFGEGSRLTVL.

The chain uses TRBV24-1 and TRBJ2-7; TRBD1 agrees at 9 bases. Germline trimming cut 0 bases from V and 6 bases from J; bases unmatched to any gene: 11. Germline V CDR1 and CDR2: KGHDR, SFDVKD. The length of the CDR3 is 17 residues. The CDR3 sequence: CATSDLTPGQGIGEQYF. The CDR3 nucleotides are TGTGCCACCAGTGATTTGACCCCGGGACAGGGAATCGGCGAGCAGTACTTC.

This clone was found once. CDR3 sequence: CASSYSLASDTQYF. In nucleotides, the CDR3 is TGTGCCAGCAGTTACTCCCTAGCTTCAGATACGCAGTATTTT. The chain carries TRBV6-2 or TRBV6-3 and TRBJ2-3, with a weak D call TRBD2 (5 bases). Deletions cut 0 bases from V and 4 bases from J, with 8 bases between. CDR1 is MNHEY and CDR2 is SVGEGT in the germline V gene. CDR3 length: 14 residues.

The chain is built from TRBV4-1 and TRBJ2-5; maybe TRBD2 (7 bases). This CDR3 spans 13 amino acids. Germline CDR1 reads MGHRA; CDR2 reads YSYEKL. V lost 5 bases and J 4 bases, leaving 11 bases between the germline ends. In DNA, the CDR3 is TGCGCCAGCAGCAGGGGGGGAAGAGAGACCCAGTACTTC. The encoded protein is CASSRGGRETQYF.

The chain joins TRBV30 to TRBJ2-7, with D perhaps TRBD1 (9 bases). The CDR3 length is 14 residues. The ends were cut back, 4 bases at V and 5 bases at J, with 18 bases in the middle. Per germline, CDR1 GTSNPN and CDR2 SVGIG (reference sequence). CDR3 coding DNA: TGTGCCTGGAAGGTAGCGGGACAGGGTCACGAGCAGTACTTC. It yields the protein CAWKVAGQGHEQYF.

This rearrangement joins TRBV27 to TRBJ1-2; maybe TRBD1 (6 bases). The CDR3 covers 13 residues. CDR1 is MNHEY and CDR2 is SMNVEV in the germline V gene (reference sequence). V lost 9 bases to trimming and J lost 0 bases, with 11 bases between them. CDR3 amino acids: CASGQPTNYGYTF. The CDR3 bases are TGTGCCAGTGGACAGCCGACTAACTATGGCTACACCTTC.

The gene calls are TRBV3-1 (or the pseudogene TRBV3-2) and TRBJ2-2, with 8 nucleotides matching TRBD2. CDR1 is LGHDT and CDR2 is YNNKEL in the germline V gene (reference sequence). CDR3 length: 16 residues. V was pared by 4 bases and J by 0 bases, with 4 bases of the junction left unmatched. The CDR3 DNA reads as TGTGCCAGCAGCCCCTACGGGGGGGCGAACACCGGGGAGCTGTTTTTT. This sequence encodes CASSPYGGANTGELFF.

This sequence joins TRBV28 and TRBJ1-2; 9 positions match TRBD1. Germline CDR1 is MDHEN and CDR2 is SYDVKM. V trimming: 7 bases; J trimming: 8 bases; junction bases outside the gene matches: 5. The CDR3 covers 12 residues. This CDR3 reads CASKQGARGYTF. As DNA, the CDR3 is TGTGCCAGCAAACAGGGGGCTCGGGGCTACACCTTC.

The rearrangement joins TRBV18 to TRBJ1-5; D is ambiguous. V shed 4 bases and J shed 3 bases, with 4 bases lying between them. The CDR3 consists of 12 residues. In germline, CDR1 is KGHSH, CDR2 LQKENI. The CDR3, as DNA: TGTGCCAGCTCACAAGCCAATCAGCCCCAGCATTTT. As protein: CASSQANQPQHF.

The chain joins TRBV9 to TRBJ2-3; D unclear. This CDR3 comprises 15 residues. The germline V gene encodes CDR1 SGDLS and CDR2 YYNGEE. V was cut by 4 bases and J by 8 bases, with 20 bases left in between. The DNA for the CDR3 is TGTGCCAGCAGCCCCGCACCCCTTGGTGCCGGTACGCAGTATTTT. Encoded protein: CASSPAPLGAGTQYF.

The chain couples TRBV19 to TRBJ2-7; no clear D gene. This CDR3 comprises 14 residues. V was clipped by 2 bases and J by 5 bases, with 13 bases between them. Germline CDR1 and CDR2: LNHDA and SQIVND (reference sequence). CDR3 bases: TGTGCCAGTAGTATAAAAGTTACAGTTGACGAGCAGTACTTC. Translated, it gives CASSIKVTVDEQYF.

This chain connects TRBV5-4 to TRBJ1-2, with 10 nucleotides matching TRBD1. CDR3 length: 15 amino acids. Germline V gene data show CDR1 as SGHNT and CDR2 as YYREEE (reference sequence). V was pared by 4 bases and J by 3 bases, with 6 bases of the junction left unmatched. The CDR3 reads CASSPGGQGYYGYTF. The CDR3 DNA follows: TGTGCCAGCAGCCCCGGGGGACAGGGGTACTATGGCTACACCTTC.

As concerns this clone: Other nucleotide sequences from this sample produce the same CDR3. The CDR3 DNA reads TGTGCCAGCAGCTTAGTACAGGGGAACACTGAAGCTTTCTTT. Amino acids: CASSLVQGNTEAFF. V is TRBV7-8 and J is TRBJ1-1, with D possibly TRBD1 on 6 matching bases. The CDR3 length is 14 residues. Germline V gene sequence: CDR1 SGHVS, CDR2 FQNEAQ. V was pared by 1 base and J by 1 base, with 7 bases between. Complete variable domain (other parts from reference TRBV7-8 and TRBJ1-1): GAGVSQSPRYKVAKRGQDVALRCDPISGHVSLFWYQQALGQGPEFLTYFQNEAQLDKSGLPSDRFFAERPEGSVSTLKIQRTQQEDSAVYLCASSLVQGNTEAFFGQGTRLTVV.

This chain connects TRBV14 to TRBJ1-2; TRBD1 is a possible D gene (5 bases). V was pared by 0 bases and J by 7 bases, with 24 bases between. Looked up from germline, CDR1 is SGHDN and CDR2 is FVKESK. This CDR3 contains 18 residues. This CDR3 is CASSQDIGAGHAVGGYTF. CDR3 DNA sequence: TGTGCCAGCAGCCAAGATATTGGGGCAGGACATGCTGTTGGTGGCTACACCTTC.

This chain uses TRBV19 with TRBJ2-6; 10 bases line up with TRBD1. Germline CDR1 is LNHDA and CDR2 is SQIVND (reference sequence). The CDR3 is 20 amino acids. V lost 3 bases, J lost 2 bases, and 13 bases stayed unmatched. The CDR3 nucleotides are TGTGCCAGTAGTATCTTTGGGACAGGGGTTAGCGTCCCTGGGGCCAACGTCCTGACTTTC. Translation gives CASSIFGTGVSVPGANVLTF.

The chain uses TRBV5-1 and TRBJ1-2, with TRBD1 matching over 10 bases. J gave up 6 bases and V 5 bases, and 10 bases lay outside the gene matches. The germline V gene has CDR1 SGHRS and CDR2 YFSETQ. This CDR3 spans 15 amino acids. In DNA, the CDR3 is TGCGCCAGCAGTTATCTTACCGGGACAGGGGATGGCTACACCTTC. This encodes CASSYLTGTGDGYTF.

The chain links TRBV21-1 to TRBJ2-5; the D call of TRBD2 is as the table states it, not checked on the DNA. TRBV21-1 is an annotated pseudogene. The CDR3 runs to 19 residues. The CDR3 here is CASSKVFNSAGEFQETQYF. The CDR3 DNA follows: TGTGCCAGCAGCAAAGTATTTAATTCGGCGGGGGAGTTCCAAGAGACCCAGTACTTC.

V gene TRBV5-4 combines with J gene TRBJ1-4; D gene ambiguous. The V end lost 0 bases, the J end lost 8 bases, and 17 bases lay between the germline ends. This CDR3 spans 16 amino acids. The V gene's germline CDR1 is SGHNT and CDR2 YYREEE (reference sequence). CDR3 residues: CASSLGTEAGGEKLFF. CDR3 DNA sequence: TGTGCCAGCAGCTTGGGGACTGAGGCAGGCGGGGAAAAACTGTTTTTT. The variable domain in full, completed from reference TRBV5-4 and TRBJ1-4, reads ETGVTQSPTHLIKTRGQQVTLRCSSQSGHNTVSWYQQALGQGPQFIFQYYREEENGRGNFPPRFSGLQFPNYSSELNVNALELDDSALYLCASSLGTEAGGEKLFFGSGTQLSVL.

The CDR3 sequence is CASSIQAGANLLETQYF. DNA for the CDR3: TGTGCCAGTAGTATCCAGGCAGGGGCAAATCTTCTAGAGACCCAGTACTTC. The chain recombines TRBV19 with TRBJ2-5; D might be TRBD1 (6 bases). CDR1 and CDR2 from the germline V gene are LNHDA and SQIVND (reference sequence). The CDR3 totals 17 residues. Trimming shortened V by 3 bases and J by 4 bases, and 21 bases separated the two germline ends.

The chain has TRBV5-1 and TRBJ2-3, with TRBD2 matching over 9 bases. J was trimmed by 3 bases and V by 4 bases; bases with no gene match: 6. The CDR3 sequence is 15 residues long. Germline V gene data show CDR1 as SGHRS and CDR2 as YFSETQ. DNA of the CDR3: TGCGCCAGCAGCCCGTTAGCGGGGGTAACAGATACGCAGTATTTT. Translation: CASSPLAGVTDTQYF.

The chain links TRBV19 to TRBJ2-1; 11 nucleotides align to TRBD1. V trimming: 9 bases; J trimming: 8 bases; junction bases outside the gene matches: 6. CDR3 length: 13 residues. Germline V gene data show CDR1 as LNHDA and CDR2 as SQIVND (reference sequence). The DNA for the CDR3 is TGTGCCAGCAAGGGACAGGGGGTCTATGAGCAGTTCTTC. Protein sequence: CASKGQGVYEQFF.

CDR3 residues: CASSSGTSGPVNEQFF. CDR3 sequence (DNA): TGCGCCAGCAGCTCCGGGACTAGCGGGCCTGTTAATGAGCAGTTCTTC. The chain joins TRBV5-1 to TRBJ2-1; 12 bases match TRBD2. The CDR3 extends over 16 amino acids. J lost 7 bases, V lost 3 bases, and 8 bases had no gene match. Germline V lookup: CDR1 SGHRS, CDR2 YFSETQ.

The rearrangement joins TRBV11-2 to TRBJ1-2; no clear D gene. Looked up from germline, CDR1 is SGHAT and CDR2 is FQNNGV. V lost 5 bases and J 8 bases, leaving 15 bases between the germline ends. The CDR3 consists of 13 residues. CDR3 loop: CASSLIEGRGYTF. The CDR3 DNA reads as TGTGCCAGCAGCCTGATAGAGGGCCGGGGCTACACCTTC.

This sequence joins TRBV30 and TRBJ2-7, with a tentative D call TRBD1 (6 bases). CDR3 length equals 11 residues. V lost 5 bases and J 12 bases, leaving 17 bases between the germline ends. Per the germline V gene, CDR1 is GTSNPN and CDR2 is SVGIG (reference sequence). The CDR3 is CAWSQGKFVYF. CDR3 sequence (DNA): TGTGCCTGGTCGCAGGGGAAGTTTGTGTACTTC.

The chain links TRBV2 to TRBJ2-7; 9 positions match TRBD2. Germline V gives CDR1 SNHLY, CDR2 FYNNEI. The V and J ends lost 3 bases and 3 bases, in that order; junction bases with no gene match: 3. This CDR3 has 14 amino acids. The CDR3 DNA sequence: TGTGCCAGCAGTGATGGCGGGGGGGACTACGAGCAGTACTTC. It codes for CASSDGGGDYEQYF.

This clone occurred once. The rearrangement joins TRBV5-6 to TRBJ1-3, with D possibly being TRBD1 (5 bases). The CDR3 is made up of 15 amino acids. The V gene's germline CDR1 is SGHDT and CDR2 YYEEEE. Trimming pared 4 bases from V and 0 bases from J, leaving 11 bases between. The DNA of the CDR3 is TGTGCCAGCAGCCGGGGGGACGTCTCTGGAAACACCATATATTTT. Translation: CASSRGDVSGNTIYF.

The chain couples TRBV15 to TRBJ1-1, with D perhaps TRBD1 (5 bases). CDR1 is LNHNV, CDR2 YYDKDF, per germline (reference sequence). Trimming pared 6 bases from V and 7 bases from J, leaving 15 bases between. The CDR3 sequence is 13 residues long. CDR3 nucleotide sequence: TGTGCCACCAGGAGTGGGGGGTTCGGTGAAGCTTTCTTT. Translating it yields CATRSGGFGEAFF.